The 8 T cell receptor beta chains in this list originate from one sample, sequenced in a study of blood T cell repertoires in COVID-19. Measured with immunoSEQ multiplex PCR; TCRdb has only the in-frame clones, and not every one. Here the sample spans over 40,000 clones, around 80% being singletons. The specimen was peripheral blood. Every receptor here comes from a human donor in a cohort sampled during active COVID-19.

The rearrangement uses TRBV4-3 and TRBJ2-5; 7 bases align to TRBD1. The CDR3 has 15 residues. Germline CDR1 LGHNA, CDR2 YSLEER. The junction had 3 bases not matched to a gene; V was cut back by 0 bases and J by 2 bases. The CDR3 sequence is CASSQDWGQQETQYF. DNA for the CDR3: TGCGCCAGCAGCCAAGATTGGGGACAGCAAGAGACCCAGTACTTC.

The V and J genes are TRBV9 and TRBJ1-2; unclear D gene. CDR1 and CDR2 (germline): SGDLS, YYNGEE. V lost 4 bases and J 6 bases, leaving 16 bases between the germline ends. The CDR3 runs 14 residues. The CDR3 here is CASSPLLGRNGYTF. The CDR3 nucleotides read TGTGCCAGCAGCCCGTTATTAGGGAGAAATGGCTACACCTTC.

The V and J genes are TRBV10-2 and TRBJ2-7; 13 bases are shared with TRBD2. Looked up from germline, CDR1 is WSHSY and CDR2 is SAAADI. Trimming cost V 6 bases and J 3 bases; bases outside gene matches: 8. The CDR3 contains 16 residues. The CDR3 is CASRDPGLAGDYEQYF. The CDR3 nucleotides read TGCGCCAGCAGAGATCCTGGACTAGCGGGAGACTACGAGCAGTACTTC.

This clone was detected only a few times. The chain joins TRBV19 to TRBJ1-3, with no clear D. CDR3 length: 15 amino acids. Trimming left V 6 bases short and J 0 bases short, with 12 bases between. Germline CDR1 is LNHDA and CDR2 is SQIVND (reference sequence). Here the CDR3 DNA reads TGTGCCAGTAGCCTAGCCCCGCTCTCTGGAAACACCATATATTTT. It yields the protein CASSLAPLSGNTIYF.

This sequence joins TRBV3-1 (or the pseudogene TRBV3-2) and TRBJ2-7; 7 positions match TRBD2. The germline gives CDR1 LGHDT, CDR2 YNNKEL (reference sequence). The CDR3 covers 16 residues. Trimming removed 1 base from V and 7 bases from J; junction bases left unmatched: 13. Here the CDR3 DNA reads TGTGCCAGCAGCCAAGTGCTTAACGGGAGGCCCAGGGAGCAGTACTTC. Its protein is CASSQVLNGRPREQYF.

The rearrangement links TRBV6-5 to TRBJ1-5; D is perhaps TRBD1 (5 bases). The CDR3 spans 15 residues. The V gene lost 5 bases and the J gene lost 1 base, with 12 bases spanning the gap. Germline-derived CDR1 and CDR2 are MNHEY and SVGAGI. CDR3 amino acids: CASSLPGLSNQPQHF. The DNA of the CDR3 is TGTGCCAGCAGTCTCCCGGGACTGAGCAATCAGCCCCAGCATTTT.

This clone counts as medium-sized (0.01 to 0.1%). The chain recombines TRBV6-5 with TRBJ1-1; D gene uncertain. Germline CDR1 MNHEY, CDR2 SVGAGI. The CDR3 length is 14 residues. Trimming removed 1 base at V and 1 base at J, with 7 bases between. The CDR3 DNA reads TGTGCCAGCAGTTACTTTAGCAGGAACACTGAAGCTTTCTTT. It encodes CASSYFSRNTEAFF.

This clone was observed once. J is TRBJ1-5 and V is TRBV19, with 9 bases matching TRBD1. Germline V gene sequence: CDR1 LNHDA, CDR2 SQIVND (reference sequence). The CDR3 loop spans 14 amino acids. Losses at the gene ends were 6 bases for V and 3 bases for J; bases not matched to a gene: 3. The CDR3 DNA is TGTGCCAGTAGGGGACAGGGTTACAATCAGCCCCAGCATTTT. Its protein is CASRGQGYNQPQHF.